This is a list of T cell receptor beta chains from one sample in a study of Graves' ophthalmopathy and Graves' hyperthyroidism. TCRdb re-derived calls from the multiplex PCR reads in MiXCR, one entry per CDR3 protein. The repertoire holds about 1.2 million distinct CDR3 sequences, with roughly two fifths as singletons. The sequenced material came from peripheral blood or thyroid tissue (not recorded which). These receptors were collected from an adult man with Graves' hyperthyroidism. The CDR3 runs from the conserved cysteine through the conserved F or W.

TRBV11-2,CASSQELRGSVETQYF
TRBV7-6,CASSPGDGTYEQYF
TRBV5-8,CASSLPQGVGGYTF
TRBV20-1,CSATDPGRLNQPQHF
TRBV3-1,CASSQDSFPYEQYF
TRBV4-3,CASSQVRGGQETQYF
TRBV24-1,CASRDLRAETQYF
TRBV29-1,CSVVATSGRASTGELFF
TRBV29-1,CSVGGGEETQYF
TRBV25-1,CASVEHSGYTF
TRBV15,CATSSPSGGSSGSPLHF
TRBV10-3,CAISGEGWDVGNTF
TRBV7-8,CAWSGSNGYTF
TRBV9,CASGGTGKGYTF
TRBV10-3,CAISPSTGYEQYF
TRBV7-9,CASSHETADLSYEQYF
TRBV20-1,CSARDQGRNTEAFF
TRBV7-2,CASSPQGAEGTQYF
TRBV29-1,CSVADGSYEQYF
TRBV24-1,CATSGAGELNEQFF
TRBV5-6,CASSFRETAYEQYF
TRBV5-1,CASSLDTGTNTEAFF
TRBV7-2,CASSLSWTGANQPQHF
TRBV7-2,CASSLAHNSPLHF
TRBV20-1,CSARVPSGGRNEKLFF
TRBV20-1,CSASGLAGGYSYEQYF
TRBV5-1,CASSLPMGSTGELFF
TRBV12-5,CASGLVFGDSNQPQHF
TRBV7-6,CASSLEGDQDTEAFF
TRBV7-2,CASSLGTATQYF
TRBV10-3,CAISESVSLNSGNSNQPQHF
TRBV6-5,CASILGGGGQGAEKLFF
TRBV9,CASSVGEFGDSGANVLTF
TRBV10-3,CAISEFTTSGSGGPQHF
TRBV9,CASSVTTRNTEAFF
TRBV25-1,CASSEFPGREAFQETQYF
TRBV30,CAWSVFFWRGGNEQYF
TRBV4-2,CASSQEGSAGQPQHF
TRBV6-5,CASSSARGSVYEQYF
TRBV20-1,CSARAPLGLTEQETQYF
TRBV19,CASSTTGVGDFQPQHF